This record looks at one T cell receptor (beta chain) sequence and its context. Its cognate antigen has yet to be identified. Base quality data are lacking; no much larger clone is found one base away. The method behind the library was PCR. Reads for this sample came from an Illumina HiSeq 2500. Unique molecular identifiers were incorporated into TCR beta cDNA libraries to reduce PCR and sequencing biases. Every 1 to 10 million input T cells yielded 500,000 or so cDNA molecules, meaning each molecule approximated one T cell. The same protocol used for the earlier healthy control dataset was applied to prepare and sequence the patient libraries. Samples belonging to the same batch were prepared together, multiplexed and sequenced on a shared HiSeq lane. As for the original processing: Raw barcoded reads were processed with MIGEC, discarding single-read molecular identifier groups before consensus assembly and CDR3 extraction. VDJtools was used for post-analysis of the clonotype tables, and diversity was normalized by down-sampling every dataset to the size of the smallest sample. Repertoire overlap clustering matched CDR3 amino acid but not nucleotide sequences to correct batch-related cross-sample contamination. The public reads were quality trimmed at Q25 with fastp and then assembled into clones with MiXCR by TCRdb, keeping productive beta chains. Rows are combined by CDR3 protein, so each entry shows the most common genes and DNA. In this record, the V and J calls reflect TCRdb's handling and not the investigators' own analysis. Here the sample has roughly 870,000 distinct CDR3 sequences; roughly 50% occur a single time. The ten largest clones take up roughly 4.4% of the sample.

To demonstrate the VDJtools post-analysis software, TCR beta repertoires were profiled from the peripheral blood of 13 young patients with multiple sclerosis. The multiple sclerosis patients were children and adolescents ranging in age from roughly 6 to 15 years. The CDR3, cysteine through phenylalanine, is 17 amino acids long. Just the 51-base CDR3 DNA is kept, in frame starting at base 1. The germline V gene provides CDR1 ENHRY and CDR2 SYGVKD. This entry comes from a study of post-analysis software for immune sequencing data (dated by TCRdb to the mid-2010s). Turning to the overall study: Relapsing-remitting, secondary progressive and progressive-relapsing multiple sclerosis were recorded as disease courses, and subtype annotation was lacking for some patients. The multiple sclerosis patient repertoires were compared with under 13 previously published healthy control repertoires from donors aged roughly 6 to 27 years. A subset of samples was prepared in parallel using single-end sample barcoding, then pooled and co-amplified after Illumina adapter ligation.

Findings and caveats that apply to the study as a whole: A handful of TRBV segments, including TRBV5-6, TRBV5-1 and TRBV20-1, were significantly more frequent in patients than controls. Significantly lower normalized Chao1 diversity was found in multiple sclerosis patients than in controls, suggesting substantial peripheral T-cell clonal expansion. The control group was slightly older than the multiple sclerosis patient group. When samples were clustered directly using the F measure, samples prepared in the same batch co-clustered strongly, which prompted a batch-effect correction.

The chain was built from TRBV10-3 and TRBJ2-4, and 10 bases in between align with TRBD2. The J call is doubtful: the DNA matches TRBJ2-7 better. The material sequenced was blood. The TCR sequence derives from a girl aged 5-17 years with multiple sclerosis. The CDR3 protein: CAISEPELAGILYEQYF. The base sequence is TGTGCCATCAGTGAGCCCGAACTAGCGGGAATACTATACGAGCAGTACTTC.